This TCR beta chain was recorded in a study of CD8 T cells in Susac syndrome. As for the study in general: Patients with Susac syndrome were therapy-naive, treated with corticosteroids, or treated with intravenous immunoglobulin alone when blood was collected.

Random hexamers were used to reverse transcribe about 0.45 to 1 ug of RNA. One entry per CDR3 protein results from TCRdb running MiXCR on the immunoSEQ multiplex PCR reads. The profile covers 150,000 to 200,000 distinct CDR3 sequences, with about 91% appearing a single time and about 0.1% taken by the ten largest. Sequencing targeted TCR beta in blood CD8+ and CD4+ T cells. Each Susac syndrome patient had definite or probable disease by recently defined criteria. The CDR3 covers 14 residues. CDR1 and CDR2 from the germline V gene are SGHRS and YFSETQ. The ends lost 3 bases at V and 7 bases at J; junction bases unmatched: 4.

The receptor was isolated from a human donor with Susac syndrome. Sequenced input: CD4+ T cells from PBMCs. V and J are TRBV5-1 and TRBJ2-4; TRBD1 matches 10 bases. The CDR3 reads CASSWGQGSNIQYF. DNA for the CDR3: TGCGCCAGCAGCTGGGGACAGGGGTCGAACATTCAGTACTTC.